The rows below give T cell receptor beta chains drawn from one sample of a study of cytomegalovirus exposure and HLA in healthy donors. Here immunoSEQ multiplex PCR was the method, and the copy in TCRdb shows in-frame clones only, minus some. The sample includes about 140,000 clones, around four fifths of them seen just once. Sequencing was performed on PBMCs. These receptors were collected from a female donor in good health and CMV-seronegative. Each CDR3 is given with its conserved first and last residue. The D gene is left open where the match is weak. Clone size is stated in some rows and not others, as once, few, many or a class when expanded.

v_call	j_call	clone_size	d_call	cdr3_aa	cdr3_nt
TRBV18	TRBJ2-5	-	-	CASSLRDSRETQYF	TGTGCCAGCTCACTCCGGGACTCAAGGGAGACCCAGTACTTC
TRBV7-6	TRBJ2-2	-	-	CASSSSGTGELFF	TGTGCCAGCAGCTCCTCCGGGACCGGGGAGCTGTTTTTT
TRBV28	TRBJ2-2	-	TRBD2	CASSIFRGSGAGELFF	TGTGCCAGCAGTATTTTCCGCGGGAGTGGCGCCGGGGAGCTGTTTTTT
TRBV6-4	TRBJ1-1	-	-	CASSDGRGTFF	TGTGCCAGCAGTGACGGCAGGGGTACTTTCTTT
TRBV29-1	TRBJ2-5	-	TRBD1	CSVRTGQETQYF	TGCAGCGTTCGGACAGGGCAAGAGACCCAGTACTTC
TRBV5-1	TRBJ2-7	few	-	CASSFATRTYEQYF	TGCGCCAGCAGCTTCGCGACTAGAACCTACGAGCAGTACTTC
TRBV6-4	TRBJ2-3	-	-	CASSDSGLRDTQYF	TGTGCCAGCAGTGACTCGGGGCTTCGAGATACGCAGTATTTT
TRBV19	TRBJ1-5	-	TRBD1	CASKDRGLGQPQHF	TGTGCCAGTAAGGACAGGGGGCTTGGACAGCCCCAGCATTTT
TRBV7-6	TRBJ1-6	-	TRBD1	CASSVSGGARSPLHF	TGTGCCAGCAGCGTTTCAGGGGGCGCAAGGTCACCCCTCCACTTT
TRBV19	TRBJ1-5	few	-	CASSGAGRQPQHF	TGTGCCAGTAGTGGCGCAGGGCGTCAGCCCCAGCATTTT
TRBV5-1	TRBJ1-4	-	TRBD1	CASSLAGQVLNEKLFF	TGCGCCAGCAGCTTGGCGGGACAGGTCCTTAATGAAAAACTGTTTTTT
TRBV1	TRBJ1-2	-	-	CTSSENRGRVSCGYPF	TGCACCAGCAGCGAGAACAGGGGGCGGGTCTCTTGTGGCTACCCCTTC
TRBV4-1	TRBJ1-5	-	-	CASSQVQGSNSLSNQPQHF	TGCGCCAGCAGCCAAGTACAGGGCAGTAACAGCCTTAGCAATCAGCCCCAGCATTTT
TRBV21-1	TRBJ2-7	-	-	CASSSRLAGLRYEQYF	TGTGCCAGCAGCTCCCGACTAGCGGGCCTTCGATACGAGCAGTACTTC
TRBV5-1	TRBJ2-2	-	TRBD1	CASRPGTANTGELFF	TGCGCCAGCAGACCCGGGACAGCGAACACCGGGGAGCTGTTTTTT